This T cell receptor beta chain comes out of a study of T cell responses to AZD1222 COVID-19 vaccine. Notes on the study in general: The study sampled repertoires only after the peak T cell response. Females outnumbered males among donors, who were mostly white British; clonal diversity was possibly underestimated. Baseline seropositivity characterized only a handful of AZD1222 recipients. Reportedly, nearly half of unique spike TCRs recognized epitopes outside B.1.351/B.1.1.7 mutations.

The CDR3 runs 14 residues. CDR1 and CDR2 from the germline V gene are SQVTM and ANQGSEA. V lost 1 base, J lost 2 bases, and 3 bases stayed unmatched. Points on this clone: The target antigen is unknown.

The method was immunoSEQ multiplex PCR; TCRdb's version includes in-frame clones alone and lacks a portion of them. Here the sample spans about 140,000 clones, around 92% being singletons. Material: peripheral blood, obtained after recovery from COVID-19. The chain links TRBV29-1 to TRBJ1-1, with 8 bases identical to TRBD1. The sequence derives from an adult who had recovered from COVID-19. CDR3 residues: CSVEGTGSNTEAFF. The CDR3, as DNA: TGCAGCGTTGAAGGGACAGGGAGCAACACTGAAGCTTTCTTT. Based on the CDR3 plus reference TRBV29-1 and TRBJ1-1, the full variable domain is SAVISQKPSRDICQRGTSLTIQCQVDSQVTMMFWYRQQPGQSLTLIATANQGSEATYESGFVIDKFPISRPNLTFSTLTVSNMSPEDSSIYLCSVEGTGSNTEAFFGQGTRLTVV.